This T cell receptor beta chain stems from a study of blood T cell repertoires in COVID-19. Study-wide background: Whether acute or convalescent, the COVID-19 samples came from the United States, Italy and Spain. The analysed material was cDNA or gDNA that came from T cells, B-cell-depleted T cells, or PBMCs.

Authors' analysis steps: The authors estimated nucleated cell counts from reference gene primer amplification. Clones were read by immunoSEQ multiplex PCR, and TCRdb kept only the in-frame ones, dropping some. The DNA gave D and trimming, while V, J and clone size come from that table. The sample holds 90,000 to 100,000 clones, 87% seen once. This receptor was identified in a man between 65 and 80 years old with acute or convalescent COVID-19. The sequenced sample consisted of peripheral blood.

The CDR3 nucleotides read TGTGCCAGCAGTACCCCAGGAATTGAAAAACTGTTTTTT. Protein: CASSTPGIEKLFF. The chain recombines TRBV6-6 with TRBJ1-4, with no clear D. Germline CDR1 and CDR2: MNHNY and SVGAGI (reference sequence). V was pared by 5 bases and J by 7 bases, with 11 bases between. The CDR3 contains 13 residues.